This T cell receptor (beta chain) was retrieved from a study of response to subunit inactivated influenza vaccine (dated by TCRdb to 2016 to 2018). A note on the overall study: The study used deep quantitative T cell receptor repertoire profiling to track responses to a trivalent subunit inactivated influenza vaccine. What the study reported, not specific to this receptor: The authors proposed that each seasonal influenza vaccination may bring in only a limited number of new T cells.

The CDR3 sequence holds 12 residues, the cysteine and phenylalanine included. Only the CDR3 DNA is retained, 36 bases long and in frame from the first base. CDR1 is given as MNHNY and CDR2 as SVGAGI, both from the germline V gene (reference sequence). V and J are truncated by 6 bases and 0 bases respectively, leaving an intervening sequence of 6 bases. There are a few counts of this clonotype. Its target antigen remains unknown. No qualities accompany the bases; no much larger clone lies one base away. The library was obtained by RT-PCR. Sequenced on an Illumina HiSeq 2500. The public reads were reanalyzed by TCRdb: fastp trimming at Q25, MiXCR alignment, in-frame beta chains only. Every entry covers one CDR3 protein and lists the most common genes and DNA from its rows. For this sample the table gives just over 300,000 distinct CDR3 sequences, of which just over 20% were detected only once. Roughly 10% of the sample goes to the ten largest clones.

The chain couples TRBV6-6 to TRBJ2-7, with TRBD1 perhaps the D gene, on 5 matching bases. The sample here was PBMCs from blood, taken 21 months after vaccination. This TCR was recovered from a man between 50 and 70 years old who received an inactivated influenza vaccine. Donor details come from another sample of the same person, matched by shared clones. This receptor carries the CDR3 CASSRASYEQYF. The DNA sequence reads TGTGCCAGCAGCAGGGCCTCCTACGAGCAGTACTTC.